One sample yielded the 27 T cell receptor beta chains listed below, sequenced in a study of T cells in women clearing cervical HPV infection. Assay: immunoSEQ multiplex PCR; the TCRdb copy retains only in-frame clones and omits some. Seen in this sample are 35,000 to 50,000 clones; the ten most common clones hold 7.6%. The material sequenced was blood buffy coat. All receptors derive from a woman aged 18 to 75 with a cervical HPV16 infection that either progressed to CIN3+ or cleared (not recorded which).

Worth noting for this clone: The CDR3 end falls 3 residues outside the read, so it is completed with the germline J gene. The rearrangement joins TRBV7-3 to TRBJ2-1; TRBD1 or TRBD2 may be the D gene (5 bases each). This CDR3 is 15 amino acids long. V lost 5 bases and J 7 bases, leaving 18 bases between the germline ends. The germline V gene has CDR1 SGHTA and CDR2 FQGTGA. CDR3 residues: CASSPGSRVKNEQFF. The sequenced part of the CDR3 DNA is TGTGCCAGCAGCCCTGGGAGCAGGGTCAAGAATGAG.

As regards this clone: The read comes to an end 3 residues before the CDR3 does, leaving the germline J gene to fill in the end. The rearrangement uses TRBV19 and TRBJ2-1; 7 bases are shared with TRBD2. V lost 5 bases to trimming and J lost 3 bases; unmatched junction nucleotides: 10. The CDR3 runs 16 residues. In germline, CDR1 is LNHDA, CDR2 SQIVND (reference sequence). The sequenced part of the CDR3 DNA is TGTGCCAGTAGTCCATCCGGGGGAGGGTACTACAATGAG. It yields the protein CASSPSGGGYYNE. In full, the CDR3 reads CASSPSGGGYYNEQFF. Variable domain in full (rest from reference TRBV19 and TRBJ2-1): DGGITQSPKYLFRKEGQNVTLSCEQNLNHDAMYWYRQDPGQGLRLIYYSQIVNDFQKGDIAEGYSVSREKKESFPLTVTSAQKNPTAFYLCASSPSGGGYYNEQFFGPGTRLTVL.

Concerning this clone: The read ends 3 residues shy of where the CDR3 ends; the end is completed using the germline J gene. This rearrangement joins TRBV7-9 to TRBJ1-1, with D perhaps TRBD1 (6 bases). Trimming removed 6 bases at V and 6 bases at J, with 14 bases between. The CDR3 has 13 amino acids. CDR1 is SEHNR and CDR2 is FQNEAQ in the germline V gene (reference sequence). The CDR3 is CASRSVGAAEAFF. The sequenced CDR3 bases are TGTGCCAGCAGATCTGTGGGGGCTGCTGAA.

Note on this clone: Read data end 3 residues before the CDR3 end; the end is taken from the germline J gene. Other DNA sequences in the same sample also yield this CDR3. J is TRBJ1-6 and V is TRBV28; perhaps TRBD1 as D (5 bases). The germline CDR1 and CDR2 sequences are MDHEN and SYDVKM. Trimming shortened V by 6 bases and J by 0 bases, and 9 bases separated the two germline ends. There are 15 residues in the CDR3. The CDR3 loop reads CASRRQSSYNSPLHF. The DNA read from the CDR3 is TGTGCCAGCAGGCGACAGAGCTCCTATAATTCACCC. Using reference TRBV28 and TRBJ1-6 for the parts outside the CDR3, the full variable domain is DVKVTQSSRYLVKRTGEKVFLECVQDMDHENMFWYRQDPGLGLRLIYFSYDVKMKEKGDIPEGYSVSREKKERFSLILESASTNQTSMYLCASRRQSSYNSPLHFGNGTRLTVT.

Concerning this clone itself: The DNA ends 3 residues before the CDR3 does, and the rest of the CDR3 is filled in from the germline J gene. The chain uses TRBV6-2 or TRBV6-3 and TRBJ1-4; 7 nucleotides match TRBD1. Germline loops: CDR1 MNHEY, CDR2 SVGEGT. With V trimmed by 0 bases and J by 5 bases, 3 bases remained unmatched. CDR3 length: 15 amino acids. CDR3 sequence: CASSYSIQGNEKLFF. The sequenced part of the CDR3 DNA is TGTGCCAGCAGTTACTCGATACAGGGGAATGAAAAA.

As concerns this clone: The read terminates 3 residues before the CDR3 end, so the remaining end is supplied by the germline J gene. The V gene is TRBV19, the J gene TRBJ1-4; no clear D gene. The CDR3 extends over 16 amino acids. Germline values: CDR1 LNHDA, CDR2 SQIVND (reference sequence). Trimming left V 4 bases short and J 4 bases short, with 16 bases between. The covered CDR3 bases are TGTGCCAGTAGTACCCCCTTGTACGGGGTTAATGAAAAA. Amino acids: CASSTPLYGVNEK. In full, the CDR3 reads CASSTPLYGVNEKLFF.

Details on this clone: The read stops 3 residues short of the end of the CDR3; the missing end is completed from the germline J gene. The chain employs TRBV28 and TRBJ1-2, with 9 positions matching TRBD1. The germline V gene has CDR1 MDHEN and CDR2 SYDVKM. V gave up 5 bases and J gave up 7 bases; unmatched junction bases: 8. This CDR3 is 14 amino acids long. The part of the CDR3 DNA that was read is TGTGCCAGCAGTATCCCGGGACAGGGTCCTGGC. Its translation: CASSIPGQGPG. The whole CDR3 sequence reads CASSIPGQGPGYTF.

CDR3 region: CASSTGTSYNEQFF. Partial CDR3 DNA: TGTGCCAGCAGCACCGGGACTAGCTACAATGAG. This sequence joins TRBV7-9 and TRBJ2-1, with TRBD2 identical over 8 bases. The read falls 3 residues short of the CDR3 end, and the missing part is taken from the germline J gene. Germline trimming cut 5 bases from V and 3 bases from J; bases unmatched to any gene: 3. Looked up from germline, CDR1 is SEHNR and CDR2 is FQNEAQ (reference sequence). This CDR3 has 14 residues. Looking up the rest from reference TRBV7-9 and TRBJ2-1 gives the full variable domain: DTGVSQNPRHKITKRGQNVTFRCDPISEHNRLYWYRQTLGQGPEFLTYFQNEAQLEKSRLLSDRFSAERPKGSFSTLEIQRTEQGDSAMYLCASSTGTSYNEQFFGPGTRLTVL.

With regard to this clone: The observed sequence ends 3 residues before the CDR3 terminus, with the missing tail filled in from the germline J gene. The V call is TRBV11-3, the J call TRBJ1-4; 9 bases fit TRBD1. CDR1 and CDR2 from the germline V gene are SGHNT and YENEEA. Germline trimming cut 1 base from V and 4 bases from J; bases unmatched to any gene: 1. This CDR3 contains 15 residues. CDR3 residues: CASSLGGQGNEKLFF. Incomplete CDR3 DNA: TGTGCCAGCAGCTTAGGGGGACAGGGTAATGAAAAA.

The part of the CDR3 DNA that was read is TGTGCCAGTAGTGGGGCCAGCTATAACTATGGC. It specifies CASSGASYNYG. From start to end, the CDR3 is CASSGASYNYGYTF. The rearrangement joins TRBV19 to TRBJ1-2, with D tentatively TRBD1 (5 bases). The read stops 3 residues short of the end of the CDR3; the missing end is completed from the germline J gene. Trimming removed 5 bases at V and 1 base at J, with 11 bases between. The germline V gene encodes CDR1 LNHDA and CDR2 SQIVND (reference sequence). The CDR3 totals 14 residues. The whole variable domain, filled in from reference TRBV19 and TRBJ1-2, reads DGGITQSPKYLFRKEGQNVTLSCEQNLNHDAMYWYRQDPGQGLRLIYYSQIVNDFQKGDIAEGYSVSREKKESFPLTVTSAQKNPTAFYLCASSGASYNYGYTFGSGTRLTVV.

With respect to this clone: The CDR3 extends 3 residues past the end of the read, so its final part is completed from the germline J gene. This sequence joins TRBV7-2 and TRBJ1-2; D perhaps matches TRBD1 (6 bases). Trimming shortened V by 0 bases and J by 6 bases, and 11 bases separated the two germline ends. Germline CDR1 SGHTA, CDR2 FQGNSA. The CDR3 contains 14 residues. CDR3 loop: CASSLADRSDGYTF. CDR3 bases read: TGTGCCAGCAGCTTAGCAGACAGGTCCGATGGC.

With regard to this clone: The observed sequence ends 3 residues before the CDR3 terminus, with the missing tail filled in from the germline J gene. The V call is TRBV19, the J call TRBJ1-5, with a tentative D call TRBD1 (5 bases). Per the germline V gene, CDR1 is LNHDA and CDR2 is SQIVND (reference sequence). The CDR3 runs to 14 residues. V was shortened by 3 bases and J by 6 bases, with 12 bases between the two germline ends. The CDR3 bases that were read are TGTGCCAGTAGTATCAAGGGGTCAAGTCAGCCC. This encodes CASSIKGSSQP. In full, the CDR3 reads CASSIKGSSQPQHF.

Details on this clone: The observed sequence ends 3 residues before the CDR3 terminus, with the missing tail filled in from the germline J gene. The chain employs TRBV12-3 or TRBV12-4 and TRBJ1-2; TRBD1 aligns across 7 bases. V shed 3 bases, J shed 6 bases, and the junction held 10 bases outside the gene matches. There are 15 residues in the CDR3. The sequenced part of the CDR3 DNA is TGTGCCAGCAGTTTCCCTACCGAGGGGGCTAATGGC. It encodes CASSFPTEGANG. The full CDR3 is CASSFPTEGANGYTF.

With regard to this clone: The read ends 3 residues before the CDR3 terminus; that terminus is restored from the germline J gene. This chain connects TRBV5-1 to TRBJ2-7; TRBD1 aligns across 11 bases. CDR3 length: 19 amino acids. Losses at the gene ends were 0 bases for V and 2 bases for J; bases not matched to a gene: 13. CDR1 is SGHRS, CDR2 YFSETQ, per germline. The CDR3 here is CASSLEWTGGASSPYEQYF. CDR3 DNA (partial): TGCGCCAGCAGCTTGGAGTGGACAGGGGGCGCTTCGTCCCCCTACGAG.

About this clone itself: The read falls 3 residues short of the CDR3 end, and the missing part is taken from the germline J gene. The V gene is TRBV2, the J gene TRBJ1-2, with D possibly TRBD1 on 5 matching bases. The CDR3 loop spans 13 amino acids. Germline assignment: CDR1 SNHLY and CDR2 FYNNEI. Deletions cut 4 bases from V and 7 bases from J, with 13 bases between. CDR3 residues: CASSVGRVSGYTF. The covered CDR3 bases are TGTGCCAGCAGTGTGGGCAGGGTTAGTGGC.

As to this clone: Read coverage stops 3 residues before the CDR3 terminus; the germline J gene supplies the remainder. The chain has TRBV5-1 and TRBJ1-3; 8 bases map to TRBD1. Germline assignment: CDR1 SGHRS and CDR2 YFSETQ. CDR3 length: 16 residues. Trimming took 3 bases from V and 0 from J; bases not matched to a gene: 5. CDR3 in amino acids: CASSSGTGPSGNTIYF. Partial CDR3 DNA: TGCGCCAGCAGCTCAGGGACAGGACCCTCTGGAAACACC.

With respect to this clone: The read stops 3 residues short of the end of the CDR3; the missing end is completed from the germline J gene. The gene calls are TRBV7-7 and TRBJ2-3; the D is unclear. The CDR3 spans 14 residues. Germline CDR1 and CDR2: SSHAT and FNYEAQ (reference sequence). Trimming stripped 2 bases from V and 1 base from J, with 7 bases between. The sequenced part of the CDR3 DNA is TGTGCCAGCAGCTTAAACAGCCGCACAGATACG. This sequence encodes CASSLNSRTDT. The entire CDR3 protein is CASSLNSRTDTQYF.

Comments on this clone: The read gets to within 3 residues of the CDR3 end, and the germline J gene fills in the rest. At the DNA level, this CDR3 is encoded by other sequences in the same sample as well. The chain couples TRBV19 to TRBJ2-7; TRBD1 matches at 11 bases. The germline CDR1 and CDR2 sequences are LNHDA and SQIVND (reference sequence). V gave up 3 bases and J gave up 4 bases; unmatched junction bases: 5. The CDR3 consists of 15 residues. The covered CDR3 bases are TGTGCCAGTAGTATTCTGGGACAGGGGGATTACGAG. Translated, it gives CASSILGQGDYE. The CDR3 in full is CASSILGQGDYEQYF.

About this clone itself: The read finishes 3 residues shy of the CDR3 end, and the germline J gene is used to complete it. This sequence joins TRBV19 and TRBJ1-2; D unresolved. Germline CDR1 reads LNHDA; CDR2 reads SQIVND (reference sequence). V gave up 5 bases and J gave up 0 bases, with 10 bases separating them. CDR3 length: 14 amino acids. The CDR3 bases that were read are TGTGCCAGTAGTCCCACCGACACTAACTATGGC. Translation gives CASSPTDTNYG. The entire CDR3 protein reads CASSPTDTNYGYTF.

Concerning this clone itself: The sequence runs out 3 residues before the end of the CDR3; the remainder is reconstructed from the germline J gene. This rearrangement joins TRBV19 to TRBJ2-1; 9 bases fit TRBD1. The junction had 7 bases not matched to a gene; V was cut back by 7 bases and J by 9 bases. CDR3 size: 13 residues. Germline V gene data show CDR1 as LNHDA and CDR2 as SQIVND (reference sequence). The CDR3 bases that were read are TGTGCCAGTATCCGGACAGGGGATAGTGAG. Translating it yields CASIRTGDSE. The CDR3 as a whole reads CASIRTGDSEQFF.

Of note for this clone: The read ends 3 residues before the CDR3 terminus; that terminus is restored from the germline J gene. The J gene is TRBJ2-1, the V gene TRBV28; D is possibly TRBD1 (6 bases). CDR1 and CDR2 (germline): MDHEN, SYDVKM. The CDR3 loop spans 15 amino acids. Trimming left V 3 bases short and J 2 bases short, with 11 bases between. The CDR3 loop is CASSLVGQAYNEQFF. The CDR3 DNA, read in part, is TGTGCCAGCAGTTTGGTGGGACAAGCCTACAATGAG.

A remark on this clone: Read coverage stops 3 residues before the CDR3 terminus; the germline J gene supplies the remainder. The chain employs TRBV5-8 and TRBJ1-1; D remains unclear. V lost 0 bases and J lost 1, with 7 bases in between. The CDR3 loop spans 14 amino acids. Looked up from germline, CDR1 is SGHTS and CDR2 is YDEGEE. The CDR3 reads CASSLEPGNTEAFF. The sequenced part of the CDR3 DNA is TGTGCCAGCAGCTTGGAACCCGGGAACACTGAA.

Note on this clone: The read ends 3 residues before the CDR3 terminus; that terminus is restored from the germline J gene. The rearrangement joins TRBV19 to TRBJ2-1; 9 positions match TRBD2. J lost 2 bases, V lost 6 bases, and 8 bases had no gene match. From germline, CDR1 is LNHDA and CDR2 SQIVND (reference sequence). CDR3 length: 16 residues. The CDR3 DNA, read in part, is TGTGCCAGTAGGTCACAAATAGCGGGAGCCTACAATGAG. This gives the protein CASRSQIAGAYNE. The whole CDR3 sequence is CASRSQIAGAYNEQFF.

Comments on this clone: The read comes to an end 3 residues before the CDR3 does, leaving the germline J gene to fill in the end. This chain uses TRBV7-9 with TRBJ1-6, with 7 bases aligning to TRBD1. The CDR3 is 15 residues long. Per germline, CDR1 SEHNR and CDR2 FQNEAQ (reference sequence). This CDR3 reads CASSYGRTGGSPLHF. The part of the CDR3 DNA that was read is TGTGCCAGCAGCTATGGCCGGACAGGAGGGTCGCCC.

As to this clone: The read finishes 3 residues shy of the CDR3 end, and the germline J gene is used to complete it. The rearrangement uses TRBV6-1 and TRBJ1-4, with 9 bases lining up with TRBD1. Trimming took 3 bases from V and 5 from J; bases not matched to a gene: 4. This CDR3 is 15 amino acids long. Looked up from germline, CDR1 is MNHNS and CDR2 is SASEGT. CDR3 in amino acids: CASSEQGTGNEKLFF. The part of the CDR3 DNA that was read is TGTGCCAGCAGTGAGCAAGGGACAGGGAATGAAAAA.

CDR3 DNA, as far as it was read: TGTGCCAGCAGCTTCGGGACTAGCTACGAG. Translating gives CASSFGTSYE. The CDR3 in full is CASSFGTSYEQYF. The chain links TRBV5-4 to TRBJ2-7; 8 nucleotides match TRBD2. The read comes to an end 3 residues before the CDR3 does, leaving the germline J gene to fill in the end. This CDR3 comprises 13 residues. V lost 2 bases and J lost 3; bases outside the gene matches: 1. Germline-derived CDR1 and CDR2 are SGHNT and YYREEE (reference sequence). The full variable domain, its missing parts supplied by reference TRBV5-4 and TRBJ2-7, is ETGVTQSPTHLIKTRGQQVTLRCSSQSGHNTVSWYQQALGQGPQFIFQYYREEENGRGNFPPRFSGLQFPNYSSELNVNALELDDSALYLCASSFGTSYEQYFGPGTRLTVT.

About this clone: The sequenced fragment ends 3 residues before the CDR3 boundary, so the rest is inferred from the germline J gene. The chain carries TRBV19 and TRBJ2-1; TRBD2 might be the D (5 bases). V dropped 4 bases and J dropped 4 bases, with 11 bases sitting between them. This CDR3 is built from 14 residues. CDR1 and CDR2 from the germline V gene are LNHDA and SQIVND (reference sequence). The chain's CDR3 is CASSNPGSYNEQFF. The DNA read from the CDR3 is TGTGCCAGTAGTAATCCGGGGTCGTACAATGAG.